The clone carrying this T cell receptor (beta chain) was recorded at least ten times. Its antigen is still unknown. Germline trimming cut 7 bases from V and 0 bases from J; bases unmatched to any gene: 4. The germline gives CDR1 SNHLY, CDR2 FYNNEI. This CDR3 spans 14 amino acids. The source material, RNA transcripts, was used to amplify TCR beta CDR3 regions. The HTBI primer set drove a first-round RT-PCR of the TCR CDR3. TCRdb re-analysed the multiplex PCR reads in MiXCR, keeping a single row per CDR3 protein. The sample has 450,000 to 600,000 distinct CDR3 sequences, around 13% seen once. These data originate in a study of T cells in Graves' hyperthyroidism and ophthalmopathy. Study results and limitations: In validation, the model predicted ophthalmopathy. These predictions came a median 6.5 months before onset. Ophthalmopathy was told apart from stable hyperthyroidism by a 13 V-J model.

The origin of this receptor is a woman between 35 and 50 years old with Graves' hyperthyroidism. The material sequenced was blood. V usage is TRBV2 and J usage is TRBJ2-3; TRBD2 agrees at 7 bases. The chain's CDR3 is CASNLAASTDTQYF. CDR3 nucleotide sequence: TGTGCCAGCAACCTAGCGGCAAGCACAGATACGCAGTATTTT.